These 4 T cell receptor beta chains came from one sample sequenced in a study of vaccination and CD4 T cells after COVID-19. Their recognized antigens are unknown. Cultured CD4+ T cell DNA underwent sequencing with the Oncomine TCR Beta short-read assay. Via MiXCR, TCRdb re-called the PCR reads, giving one row per CDR3 protein. The sample holds more than 20,000 distinct CDR3 sequences, approximately 40% seen once. Time point here: late sampling 161 to 241 days after vaccination in a few convalescent patients. Treatment described: roughly nine-day PBMC culture with coronavirus spike peptide pools or control peptides (ViraFEST assay). This sample comprised CD4+ T cells from blood, cultured in vitro, obtained about 7 months after SARS-CoV-2 vaccination. The receptors here all came from a human donor who had recovered from COVID-19.

This clonotype was counted a few times. The chain carries TRBV7-3 and TRBJ2-3; D remains ambiguous. Per germline, CDR1 SGHTA and CDR2 FQGTGA. The ends were cut back, 5 bases at V and 0 bases at J, with 9 bases in the middle. The CDR3 covers 14 residues. The chain's CDR3 is CASSPRASTDTQYF. Here the CDR3 DNA reads TGTGCCAGCAGCCCCCGGGCAAGCACAGATACGCAGTATTTT.

CDR3 sequence (DNA): TGTGCCAGTAGCGACAGGTTCATGGACCATTCACCCCTCCACTTT. Its protein product is CASSDRFMDHSPLHF. This rearrangement joins TRBV19 to TRBJ1-6, with D perhaps matching TRBD1 (6 bases). The CDR3 loop spans 15 amino acids. The germline V and J ends were trimmed by 6 bases and 8 bases, with 17 bases remaining between them. Germline CDR1 reads LNHDA; CDR2 reads SQIVND (reference sequence).

The rearrangement joins TRBV7-2 to TRBJ2-1; D may correspond to TRBD1 or TRBD2 (6 bases each). CDR1 and CDR2 (germline): SGHTA, FQGNSA. This CDR3 has 15 residues. V lost 5 bases, J lost 5 bases, and 16 bases lay in between. The CDR3 region is CASSRWGAPNNEQFF. The CDR3 DNA reads as TGTGCCAGCAGCCGTTGGGGGGCCCCAAACAATGAGCAGTTCTTC. Drawing the rest from reference TRBV7-2 and TRBJ2-1, the complete variable domain is GAGVSQSPSNKVTEKGKDVELRCDPISGHTALYWYRQSLGQGLEFLIYFQGNSAPDKSGLPSDRFSAERTGGSVSTLTIQRTQQEDSAVYLCASSRWGAPNNEQFFGPGTRLTVL.

The gene calls are TRBV6-2 or TRBV6-3 and TRBJ2-3; D not certain. The CDR3 contains 11 residues. Germline CDR1 MNHEY, CDR2 SVGEGT. V lost 6 bases, J lost 3 bases, and 4 bases lay in between. CDR3 DNA sequence: TGTGCCAGCAGCCGAACAGATACGCAGTATTTT. The encoded protein is CASSRTDTQYF.